The next 9 T cell receptor beta chains were all read from a single sample in a study of tumor and adjacent non-tumor tissue in lung cancer. This sample's RNA came from whole unsorted tissue. TCRbeta libraries were built with three rounds of nested PCR, modified from ARM-PCR. TCRdb reprocessed the multiplex PCR reads via MiXCR and lists one record per CDR3 protein. The table has over 110,000 distinct CDR3 sequences, about 71% seen once. Sample: lung tumor tissue. The receptors stem from a man in his 60s with small cell lung cancer.

On this clonotype: A much larger clonotype is one base distant, so this may be a read error. The chain carries TRBV4-2 and TRBJ2-5; D possibly corresponds to TRBD2 (5 bases). This CDR3 region has 13 residues. Germline-derived CDR1 and CDR2 are LGHNA and YNFKEQ. This CDR3 is CASNQDAGETQYF. For the CDR3, the DNA is TGTGCCAGCAACCAAGACGCGGGAGAGACCCAGTACTTC.

With respect to this clonotype: An end of the junction differs from the germline gene, which may be a read error. The rearrangement uses TRBV5-5 and TRBJ2-2; maybe TRBD1 (7 bases). The CDR3 totals 13 residues. Germline CDR1 is SGHKS and CDR2 is YYEKEE (reference sequence). The CDR3 region is CTSRAGGTWELFF. The CDR3 bases are TGTACCAGCAGGGCAGGGGGGACCTGGGAGCTGTTTTTT.

On this clonotype: The junction departs from the called germline gene at one end, perhaps through a read error. This chain connects TRBV11-2 to TRBJ2-3, with 10 bases fitting TRBD1. This CDR3 comprises 14 residues. CDR1 and CDR2 from the germline V gene are SGHAT and FQNNGV. For the CDR3, the DNA is TGTGCTAGCAGCTCGACAGGGGGCGCAGATACGCAGTACTTT. Translation gives CASSSTGGADTQYF.

Comments on this clonotype: A much larger clone differs by one base, so this may be a read error. V is TRBV20-1 and J is TRBJ1-1; no clear D. From germline, CDR1 is DFQATT and CDR2 SNEGSKA (reference sequence). The CDR3 length is 11 residues. CDR3 sequence reads: CTPGSGVGAFF. The DNA of the CDR3 is TGCACCCCCGGCAGCGGGGTTGGAGCTTTCTTT.

As for this clonotype: This could be a read error, since a much larger clone is one nucleotide away. The final CDR3 position lacks the conserved phenylalanine or tryptophan, pointing to a likely read error. The V call is TRBV12-3 or TRBV12-4, the J call TRBJ2-5; D unresolved. The V end was cut by 1 base, the J end by 5 bases, with 5 bases between. The CDR3 is 12 residues long. The CDR3 spells CASSLVGETQYL. The CDR3 DNA follows: TGTGCCAGCAGTTTAGTGGGGGAGACCCAGTACTTA.

This clonotype has at least ten counts. The chain links TRBV6-5 to TRBJ1-1, with no clear D. From germline, CDR1 is MNHEY and CDR2 SVGAGI. The length of the CDR3 is 11 residues. Trimming removed 6 bases from V and 7 bases from J, with 9 bases in between. CDR3 bases: TGTGCCAGCAGCCCCGGGGTTGAAGCTTTCTTT. Protein sequence: CASSPGVEAFF.

In regard to this clonotype: A clone one base away is much larger, so this may be a read error. The V call is TRBV5-1, the J call TRBJ2-7, with D uncertain. The CDR3 runs 11 residues. Germline V gives CDR1 SGHRS, CDR2 YFSETQ. The CDR3 is CAGSLSYEQYF. The CDR3 nucleotides read TGCGCCGGCAGCTTGAGCTACGAGCAGTACTTC.

The chain uses TRBV6-1 and TRBJ1-1; D gene unclear. Germline CDR1 is MNHNS and CDR2 is SASEGT. This CDR3 is built from 14 residues. Trimming left V 6 bases short and J 1 base short, with 12 bases between. As DNA, the CDR3 is TGTGCCAGCAGCATAGGACTGACGAACACTGAAGCTTTCTTT. Translating gives CASSIGLTNTEAFF.

Worth noting for this clonotype: A read error may produce the germline difference seen at one junction end. J is TRBJ2-1 and V is TRBV12-3 or TRBV12-4, with D unclear. This CDR3 comprises 11 residues. The CDR3 loop is CASSRYHEQFF. The DNA for the CDR3 is TGTGCCAGTAGCCGCTACCATGAGCAGTTCTTC.